This is a list of T cell receptor beta chains from one sample in a study of cytomegalovirus exposure and HLA in healthy donors. The method was immunoSEQ multiplex PCR; TCRdb's version includes in-frame clones alone and lacks a portion of them. The data show 110,000 to 150,000 clones, about 73% seen once. The sample comprised PBMCs. Receptors originate from a woman in her sixties or seventies in good health and CMV-seropositive. Both conserved end residues are part of each CDR3. Not every row has a clone size; where given, it reads once, few, many or a size class.

clone size,J gene,V gene,CDR3 protein
once,TRBJ2-5,TRBV18,CASSPLQGGQETQYF
few,TRBJ1-5,TRBV28,CASSELFGGEAGSSNQPQHF
-,TRBJ2-5,TRBV5-1,CASSSYGQGAGETQYF
-,TRBJ2-1,TRBV6-1,CASSPEVRVLNEQFF
-,TRBJ1-3,TRBV18,CASSQGVGNTIYF
-,TRBJ1-1,TRBV27,CASSHPPRATNTEAFF
-,TRBJ2-7,TRBV7-9,CASSPRTGARLEQYF
-,TRBJ2-2,TRBV4-2,CASSQDGWELFF
-,TRBJ2-5,TRBV2,CASTMGREGETQYF
-,TRBJ2-3,TRBV5-4,CASSLTSGSHADTQYF
-,TRBJ2-2,TRBV5-1,CASSSTGPNTGELFF
-,TRBJ2-3,TRBV5-4,CASSQRGRGTDTQYF
-,TRBJ2-1,TRBV19,CASTQREGREQFF
-,TRBJ1-4,TRBV7-2,CASSPTSEKLFF
-,TRBJ2-5,TRBV30,CAWSVGETQYF
-,TRBJ2-1,TRBV27,CASSSTTYGLAGPYNEQFF
-,TRBJ1-3,TRBV18,CASSYGQGQGNTIYF
-,TRBJ2-6,TRBV19,CASSRATGANVLTF
-,TRBJ2-4,TRBV6-1,CASRLAGVAKNIQYF
-,TRBJ1-3,TRBV7-9,CASSPPGQSSGNTIYF
-,TRBJ2-5,TRBV23-1,CASSQSSPLRQETQYF
-,TRBJ1-5,TRBV5-4,CASSLDPREPQHF
-,TRBJ1-1,TRBV6-6,CASSNQNTEAFF
-,TRBJ2-5,TRBV29-1,CSARGETQYF
-,TRBJ1-1,TRBV29-1,CSVGTGHTEAFF
-,TRBJ1-1,TRBV7-2,CASSSGQDTEAFF
-,TRBJ1-2,TRBV27,CASSPTTLHYGYTF
-,TRBJ1-1,TRBV28,CASRQGFVTEAFF
few,TRBJ1-2,TRBV27,CASTAPGTSHGYTF
-,TRBJ1-2,TRBV7-2,CASSHPGNSYTF
-,TRBJ2-5,TRBV6-1,CASSEALRVRTQYF
-,TRBJ2-2,TRBV28,CASSVPGLEGTGELFF
few,TRBJ2-1,TRBV5-1,CASSLGVLAGVDEQFF
-,TRBJ1-1,TRBV27,CASSFSDRIEAFF
-,TRBJ2-1,TRBV28,CASSRLGTVDEQFF
-,TRBJ1-1,TRBV5-5,CASSQLTGGTEAFF
-,TRBJ2-1,TRBV19,CASSATLLLAGFYNEQFF
-,TRBJ2-7,TRBV10-3,CAISEEGYEQYF
-,TRBJ2-1,TRBV18,CASSPLLTGLAGAYNEQFF
-,TRBJ2-7,TRBV15,CATSRSRDRARYEQYF
-,TRBJ2-1,TRBV4-1,CASSQADIYNEQFF
-,TRBJ1-4,TRBV2,CASVGDRNEKLFF
-,TRBJ2-2,TRBV2,CASSARGANTGELFF
-,TRBJ1-5,TRBV11-3,CASSLHRTDGNQPQHF
few,TRBJ2-5,TRBV15,CATSTVQGSMQTQYF
-,TRBJ2-5,TRBV19,CASSIGGRGETQYF
-,TRBJ2-7,TRBV19,CASSYTGFSYEQYF
-,TRBJ2-5,TRBV5-1,CASSSGQGGQETQYF
-,TRBJ1-2,TRBV11-2,CASSLRGGYTF
-,TRBJ1-2,TRBV5-6,CASSAPGQGDYGYTF
few,TRBJ2-1,TRBV11-3,CASSPGLAGGNEQFF
-,TRBJ2-7,TRBV10-2,CASRNFLAGLNEQYF
-,TRBJ2-3,TRBV7-3,CASSLRRTVTDTQYF
-,TRBJ1-1,TRBV6-5,CASRRGRNTEAFF
-,TRBJ1-6,TRBV5-5,CASSLDATGGSPLHF